The 16 T cell receptor beta chains presented below share a single source sample, sequenced in a study of a mutant IDH1 vaccine in newly diagnosed glioma. Specified time point: week 5, during vaccination. In the vaccine, a single dose held 300 ug of the mutant IDH1 20-mer peptide, along with topical imiquimod. Sequencing used immunoSEQ multiplex PCR; TCRdb keeps in-frame clones, though not all of them. The profile covers roughly 30,000 clones, with roughly four fifths appearing a single time and approximately 25% taken by the ten largest. These TCRs' antigens remain unknown. The source was PBMCs, collected from a glioma patient whose treatment included an IDH1 peptide vaccine. These receptors came from a man aged 25 to 40 with glioma.

The V and J genes are TRBV4-1 and TRBJ2-7, with 7 bases aligning to TRBD1. CDR1 MGHRA and CDR2 YSYEKL come from the germline V gene. The CDR3 contains 14 residues. Trimming removed 4 bases from V and 2 bases from J; junction bases left unmatched: 5. The CDR3 DNA reads as TGCGCCAGCAGCCGGGAAGACAGGGCCTACGAGCAGTACTTC. Translation: CASSREDRAYEQYF.

The table lists this clone with a few counts. The rearrangement joins TRBV13 to TRBJ1-1; 10 bases are a match to TRBD1. CDR1 and CDR2 (germline): PRHDT, FYEKMQ (reference sequence). Unmatched junction bases numbered 13, after V lost 5 bases and J lost 10 bases. The CDR3 is 15 residues long. The CDR3 spells CASSARPDRGHGAFF. The CDR3 bases are TGTGCCAGCAGCGCCCGGCCTGACAGGGGGCATGGAGCTTTCTTT.

Comment on this clone: The junction shows a germline mismatch at one end, possibly a read error. V is TRBV13 and J is TRBJ2-4, with a weak D call TRBD2 (5 bases). The germline CDR1 and CDR2 sequences are PRHDT and FYEKMQ (reference sequence). CDR3 length: 15 amino acids. CDR3 DNA: TGTGCCAGCAGGTTAGAGCGGCCGATTAAGGGCATTCAGTACTTC. Translated, it gives CASRLERPIKGIQYF. Supplemented by reference TRBV13 and TRBJ2-4, the full variable domain reads AAGVIQSPRHLIKEKRETATLKCYPIPRHDTVYWYQQGPGQDPQFLISFYEKMQSDKGSIPDRFSAQQFSDYHSELNMSSLELGDSALYFCASRLERPIKGIQYFGAGTRLSVL.

The chain has TRBV19 and TRBJ1-1; D is undetermined. The germline gives CDR1 LNHDA, CDR2 SQIVND (reference sequence). This CDR3 is built from 15 residues. Trimming removed 5 bases at V and 1 base at J, with 14 bases between. CDR3 region: CASSLPTGKNTEAFF. The CDR3 region has the DNA TGTGCCAGTAGTCTCCCCACGGGGAAGAACACTGAAGCTTTCTTT.

The V call is TRBV5-1, the J call TRBJ1-4, with TRBD1 matching over 8 bases. V was clipped by 5 bases and J by 0 bases; unmatched bases: 6. Looked up from germline, CDR1 is SGHRS and CDR2 is YFSETQ. This CDR3 contains 16 residues. This chain's CDR3 is CASSPGGGATNEKLFF. The DNA for the CDR3 is TGCGCCAGCAGTCCAGGGGGCGGCGCAACTAATGAAAAACTGTTTTTT.

The chain is built from TRBV29-1 and TRBJ2-3, with D maybe TRBD1 (5 bases). The germline V gene encodes CDR1 SQVTM and CDR2 ANQGSEA. Trimming cost V 3 bases and J 6 bases, with 16 bases left between them. This CDR3 has 14 residues. As DNA, the CDR3 is TGCAGCGTTGATCAGGGATTCCTCATGGATACGCAGTATTTT. This sequence encodes CSVDQGFLMDTQYF.

The chain couples TRBV10-3 to TRBJ1-1; D is uncertain. The CDR3 covers 13 residues. Germline CDR1 is ENHRY and CDR2 is SYGVKD. Trimming left V 0 bases short and J 1 base short, with 3 bases between. CDR3 residues: CAISESENTEAFF. CDR3 coding DNA: TGTGCCATCAGTGAGTCGGAGAACACTGAAGCTTTCTTT.

The chain links TRBV5-5 to TRBJ1-5, with D perhaps matching TRBD1 (5 bases). This CDR3 has 13 residues. Germline V CDR1 and CDR2: SGHKS, YYEKEE (reference sequence). V shed 4 bases and J shed 5 bases, with 10 bases lying between them. The CDR3: CASSPKTDQPQHF. CDR3 DNA sequence: TGTGCCAGCAGCCCCAAGACAGATCAGCCCCAGCATTTT.

The J gene is TRBJ1-1, the V gene TRBV4-1; 7 bases line up with TRBD1. The CDR3 consists of 14 residues. After removal of 4 bases from V and 5 bases from J, the junction contained 7 bases not matched to a gene. Germline V CDR1 and CDR2: MGHRA, YSYEKL. CDR3 sequence (DNA): TGCGCCAGCAGCCCCCCATACAGGGGAACTGAAGCTTTCTTT. Its protein is CASSPPYRGTEAFF.

The chain carries TRBV6-4 and TRBJ2-1, with D tentatively TRBD2 (5 bases). CDR1 MRHNA and CDR2 SNTAGT come from the germline V gene. Trimming took off 4 bases at V and 1 base at J, with 11 bases between the two ends. This CDR3 comprises 15 residues. CDR3 nucleotides: TGTGCCAGCAGTGTCCGACCGGGGTCCTACAATGAGCAGTTCTTC. The encoded protein is CASSVRPGSYNEQFF.

V and J are TRBV4-1 and TRBJ2-7, with D unresolved. This CDR3 has 14 residues. V was clipped by 1 base and J by 2 bases, with 9 bases between them. Germline V CDR1 and CDR2: MGHRA, YSYEKL. For the CDR3, the DNA is TGCGCCAGCAGCCAAGGGCTCGGTCCCTACGAGCAGTACTTC. Its protein is CASSQGLGPYEQYF.

This clone has just one count. The gene calls are TRBV7-2 and TRBJ2-7; TRBD1 aligns across 8 bases. Germline CDR1 reads SGHTA; CDR2 reads FQGNSA. The CDR3 has 14 amino acids. V was clipped by 5 bases and J by 6 bases; unmatched bases: 9. The CDR3 region has the DNA TGTGCCAGCAGCCAGGACCCAACAGGGGGCGAGCAGTACTTC. This codes for CASSQDPTGGEQYF.

The genes are TRBV6-6 and TRBJ1-6, with 10 bases identical to TRBD1. Germline CDR1 MNHNY, CDR2 SVGAGI (reference sequence). V shed 2 bases, J shed 9 bases, and the junction held 7 bases outside the gene matches. This CDR3 comprises 16 residues. The CDR3 nucleotides read TGTGCCAGCAGTTACGTCCGGGACAGGGGTGGTTCACCCCTCCACTTT. This encodes CASSYVRDRGGSPLHF.

This clone was counted a single time. This sequence joins TRBV6-4 and TRBJ1-1, with D unclear. From germline, CDR1 is MRHNA and CDR2 SNTAGT. The CDR3 covers 12 residues. V lost 7 bases, J lost 8 bases, and 14 bases lay in between. The CDR3: CASISESGEAFF. CDR3 nucleotide sequence: TGTGCCAGCATTTCGGAGAGTGGGGAAGCTTTCTTT.

The chain carries TRBV10-1 and TRBJ2-1, with a weak D call TRBD2 (6 bases). V was pared by 2 bases and J by 10 bases, with 24 bases between. This CDR3 is built from 17 residues. The germline V gene has CDR1 WNHNN and CDR2 SYGVQD (reference sequence). CDR3 bases: TGCGCCAGCAGTGAGCTCCTCGTAGCGGACCCGGTCGGGGAGCAGTTCTTC. Protein: CASSELLVADPVGEQFF.

The V gene is TRBV4-1, the J gene TRBJ2-2; 10 nucleotides align to TRBD2. The V and J ends lost 1 base and 1 base, in that order; junction bases with no gene match: 15. In germline, CDR1 is MGHRA, CDR2 YSYEKL. The CDR3 extends over 21 amino acids. CDR3 sequence (DNA): TGCGCCAGCAGCCAAGGTCCCCAGGGAGGTCGGACTAGCGGGAACACCGGGGAGCTGTTTTTT. This gives the protein CASSQGPQGGRTSGNTGELFF.